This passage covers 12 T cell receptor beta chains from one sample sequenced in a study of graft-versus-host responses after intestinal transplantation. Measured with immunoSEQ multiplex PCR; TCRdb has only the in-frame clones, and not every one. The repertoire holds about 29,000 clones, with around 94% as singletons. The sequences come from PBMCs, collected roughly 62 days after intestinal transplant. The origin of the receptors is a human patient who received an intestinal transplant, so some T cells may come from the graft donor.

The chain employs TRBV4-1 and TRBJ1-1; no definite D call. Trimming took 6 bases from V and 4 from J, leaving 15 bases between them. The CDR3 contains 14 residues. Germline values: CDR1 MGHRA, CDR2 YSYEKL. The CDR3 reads CASRPYPKGTEAFF. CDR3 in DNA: TGCGCCAGCAGACCTTACCCCAAGGGCACTGAAGCTTTCTTT.

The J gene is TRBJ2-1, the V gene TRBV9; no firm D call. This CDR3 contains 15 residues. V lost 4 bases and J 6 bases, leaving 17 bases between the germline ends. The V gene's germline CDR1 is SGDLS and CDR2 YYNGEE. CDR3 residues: CASSLSGDYINEQFF. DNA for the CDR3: TGTGCCAGCAGCTTATCTGGGGATTATATCAATGAGCAGTTCTTC.

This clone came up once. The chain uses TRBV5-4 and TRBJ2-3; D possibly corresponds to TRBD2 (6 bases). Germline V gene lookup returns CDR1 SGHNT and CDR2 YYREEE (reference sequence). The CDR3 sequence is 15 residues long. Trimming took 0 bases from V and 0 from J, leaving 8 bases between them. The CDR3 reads CASSLVSGSTDTQYF. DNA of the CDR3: TGTGCCAGCAGCTTGGTTAGCGGTAGCACAGATACGCAGTATTTT.

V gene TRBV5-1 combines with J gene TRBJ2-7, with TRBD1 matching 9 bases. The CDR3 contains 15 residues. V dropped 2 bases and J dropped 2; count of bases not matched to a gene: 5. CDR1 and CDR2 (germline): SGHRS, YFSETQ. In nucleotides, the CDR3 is TGCGCCAGCAGCTTTGGGACAGGGACGCCCTACGAGCAGTACTTC. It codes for CASSFGTGTPYEQYF.

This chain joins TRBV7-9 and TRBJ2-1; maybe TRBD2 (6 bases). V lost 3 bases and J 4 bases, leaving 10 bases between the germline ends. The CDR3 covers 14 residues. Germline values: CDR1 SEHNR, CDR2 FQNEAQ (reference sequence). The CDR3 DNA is TGTGCCAGCAGCTTTAGGCGGGAATACAATGAGCAGTTCTTC. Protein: CASSFRREYNEQFF.

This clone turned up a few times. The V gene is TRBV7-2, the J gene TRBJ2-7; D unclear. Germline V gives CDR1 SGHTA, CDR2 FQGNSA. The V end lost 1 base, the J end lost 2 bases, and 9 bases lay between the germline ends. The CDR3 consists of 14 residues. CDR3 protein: CASSLVSPAYEQYF. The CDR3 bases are TGTGCCAGCAGCTTAGTGTCACCCGCCTACGAGCAGTACTTC. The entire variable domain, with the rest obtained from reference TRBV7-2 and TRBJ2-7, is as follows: GAGVSQSPSNKVTEKGKDVELRCDPISGHTALYWYRQSLGQGLEFLIYFQGNSAPDKSGLPSDRFSAERTGGSVSTLTIQRTQQEDSAVYLCASSLVSPAYEQYFGPGTRLTVT.

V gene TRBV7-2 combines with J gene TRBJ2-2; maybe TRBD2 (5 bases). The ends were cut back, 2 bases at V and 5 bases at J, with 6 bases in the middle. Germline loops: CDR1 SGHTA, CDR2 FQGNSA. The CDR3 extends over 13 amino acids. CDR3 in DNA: TGTGCCAGCAGCTTAAGGAGGACCGGGGAGCTGTTTTTT. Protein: CASSLRRTGELFF.

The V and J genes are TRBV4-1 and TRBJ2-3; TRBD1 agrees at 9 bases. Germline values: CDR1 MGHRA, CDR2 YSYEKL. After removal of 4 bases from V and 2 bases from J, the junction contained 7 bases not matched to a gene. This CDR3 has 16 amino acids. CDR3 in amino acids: CASSRDRVLYTDTQYF. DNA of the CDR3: TGCGCCAGCAGCCGGGACAGGGTTCTCTACACAGATACGCAGTATTTT.

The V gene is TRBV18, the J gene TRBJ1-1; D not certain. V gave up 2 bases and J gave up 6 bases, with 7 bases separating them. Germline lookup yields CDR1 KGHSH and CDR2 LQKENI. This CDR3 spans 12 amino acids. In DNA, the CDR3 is TGTGCCAGCTCACCAAAAGGGCCTGAAGCTTTCTTT. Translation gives CASSPKGPEAFF.

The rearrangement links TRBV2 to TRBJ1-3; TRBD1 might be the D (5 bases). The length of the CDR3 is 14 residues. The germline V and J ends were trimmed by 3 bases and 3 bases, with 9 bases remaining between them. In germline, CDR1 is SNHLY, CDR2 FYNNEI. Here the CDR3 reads CASSDQGGGNTIYF. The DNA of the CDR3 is TGTGCCAGCAGTGACCAGGGTGGTGGAAACACCATATATTTT.

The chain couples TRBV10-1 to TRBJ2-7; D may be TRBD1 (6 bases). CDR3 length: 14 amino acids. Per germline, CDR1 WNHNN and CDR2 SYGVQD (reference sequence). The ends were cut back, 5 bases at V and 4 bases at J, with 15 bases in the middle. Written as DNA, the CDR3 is TGCGCCAGCAGTAGGGGCAGGGGCGAGTACGAGCAGTACTTC. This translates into CASSRGRGEYEQYF.

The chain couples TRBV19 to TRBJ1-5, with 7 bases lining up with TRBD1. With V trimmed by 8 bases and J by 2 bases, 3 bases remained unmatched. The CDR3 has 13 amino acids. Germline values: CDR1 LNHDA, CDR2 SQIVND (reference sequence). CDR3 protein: CASRDRGNQPQHF. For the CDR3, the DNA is TGTGCCAGTCGAGACAGGGGCAATCAGCCCCAGCATTTT.